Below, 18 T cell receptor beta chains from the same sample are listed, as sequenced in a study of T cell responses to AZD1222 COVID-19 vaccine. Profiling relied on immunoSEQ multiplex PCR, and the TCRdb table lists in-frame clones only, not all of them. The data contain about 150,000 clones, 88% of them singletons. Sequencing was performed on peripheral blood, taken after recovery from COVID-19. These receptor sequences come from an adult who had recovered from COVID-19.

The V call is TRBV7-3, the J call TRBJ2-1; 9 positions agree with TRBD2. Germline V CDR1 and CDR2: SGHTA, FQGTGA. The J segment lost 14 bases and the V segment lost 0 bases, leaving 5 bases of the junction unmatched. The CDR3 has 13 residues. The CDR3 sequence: CASSLTREGPEFF. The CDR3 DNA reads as TGTGCCAGCAGCTTAACGCGGGAGGGCCCGGAGTTCTTC. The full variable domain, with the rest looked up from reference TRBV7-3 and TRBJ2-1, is GAGVSQTPSNKVTEKGKYVELRCDPISGHTALYWYRQSLGQGPEFLIYFQGTGAADDSGLPNDRFFAVRPEGSVSTLKIQRTERGDSAVYLCASSLTREGPEFFGPGTRLTVL.

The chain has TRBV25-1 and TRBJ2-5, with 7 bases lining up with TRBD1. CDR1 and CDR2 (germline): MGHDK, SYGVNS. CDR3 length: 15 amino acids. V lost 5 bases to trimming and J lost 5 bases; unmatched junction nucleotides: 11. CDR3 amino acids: CASSNPDRVDETQYF. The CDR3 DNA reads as TGTGCCAGCAGTAACCCCGACAGGGTGGACGAGACCCAGTACTTC.

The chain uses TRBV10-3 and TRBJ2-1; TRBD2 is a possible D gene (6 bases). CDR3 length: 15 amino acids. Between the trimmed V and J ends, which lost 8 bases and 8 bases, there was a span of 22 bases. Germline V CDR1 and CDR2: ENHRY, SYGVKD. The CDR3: CAIAEGREHTDEQFF. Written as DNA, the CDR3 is TGTGCCATCGCGGAGGGCAGGGAGCACACCGATGAGCAGTTCTTC.

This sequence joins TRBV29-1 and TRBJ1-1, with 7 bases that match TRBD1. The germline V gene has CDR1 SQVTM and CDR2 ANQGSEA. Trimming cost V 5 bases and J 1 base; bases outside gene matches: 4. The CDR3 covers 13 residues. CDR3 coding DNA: TGCAGCGTTTCTACAGGGGCGAACACTGAAGCTTTCTTT. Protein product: CSVSTGANTEAFF.

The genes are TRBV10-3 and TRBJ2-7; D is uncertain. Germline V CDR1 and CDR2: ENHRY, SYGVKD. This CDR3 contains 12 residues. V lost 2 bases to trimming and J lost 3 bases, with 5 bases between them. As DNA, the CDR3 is TGTGCCATCAGTGAGGACGGCTACGAGCAGTACTTC. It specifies CAISEDGYEQYF.

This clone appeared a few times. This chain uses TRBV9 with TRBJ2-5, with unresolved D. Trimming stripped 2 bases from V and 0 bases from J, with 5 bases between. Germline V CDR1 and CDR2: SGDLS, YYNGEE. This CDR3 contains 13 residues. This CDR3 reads CASSVTYQETQYF. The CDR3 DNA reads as TGTGCCAGCAGCGTCACGTACCAAGAGACCCAGTACTTC.

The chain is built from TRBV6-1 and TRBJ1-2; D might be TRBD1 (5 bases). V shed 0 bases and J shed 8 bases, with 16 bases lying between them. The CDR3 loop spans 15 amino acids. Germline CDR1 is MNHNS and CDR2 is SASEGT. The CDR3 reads CASSEAQARVGGYTF. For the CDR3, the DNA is TGTGCCAGCAGTGAAGCGCAGGCCAGGGTGGGGGGCTACACCTTC.

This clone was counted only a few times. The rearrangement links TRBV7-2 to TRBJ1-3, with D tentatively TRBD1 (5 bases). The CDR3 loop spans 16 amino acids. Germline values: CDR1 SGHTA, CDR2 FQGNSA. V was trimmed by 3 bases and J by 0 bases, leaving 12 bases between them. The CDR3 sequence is CASSFLTATSGNTIYF. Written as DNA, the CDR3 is TGTGCCAGCAGCTTTCTGACAGCGACCTCTGGAAACACCATATATTTT.

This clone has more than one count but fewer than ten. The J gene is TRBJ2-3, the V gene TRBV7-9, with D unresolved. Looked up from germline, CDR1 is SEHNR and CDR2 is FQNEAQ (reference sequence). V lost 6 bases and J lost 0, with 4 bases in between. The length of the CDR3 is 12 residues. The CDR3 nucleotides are TGTGCCAGCAGATCTAGCACAGATACGCAGTATTTT. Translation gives CASRSSTDTQYF.

CDR3 sequence: CASSQEVGFNQPQHF. The CDR3 DNA follows: TGTGCCAGCAGCCAGGAAGTCGGGTTCAATCAGCCCCAGCATTTT. This chain joins TRBV3-1 (or the pseudogene TRBV3-2) and TRBJ1-5; D unresolved. The CDR3 is made up of 15 amino acids. Trimming removed 3 bases from V and 3 bases from J, with 12 bases in between. Germline-derived CDR1 and CDR2 are LGHDT and YNNKEL (reference sequence).

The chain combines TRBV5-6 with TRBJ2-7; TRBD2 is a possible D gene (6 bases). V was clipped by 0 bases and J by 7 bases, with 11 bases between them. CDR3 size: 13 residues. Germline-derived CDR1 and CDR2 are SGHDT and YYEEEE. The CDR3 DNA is TGTGCCAGCAGCTTGGCGAGTGGGGGGGAGCAGTACTTC. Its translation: CASSLASGGEQYF.

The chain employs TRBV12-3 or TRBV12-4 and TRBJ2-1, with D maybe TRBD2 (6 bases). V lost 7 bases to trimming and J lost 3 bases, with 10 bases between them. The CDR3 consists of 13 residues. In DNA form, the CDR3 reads TGTGCCAGCACGGCTAGCGACTACAATGAGCAGTTCTTC. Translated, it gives CASTASDYNEQFF.

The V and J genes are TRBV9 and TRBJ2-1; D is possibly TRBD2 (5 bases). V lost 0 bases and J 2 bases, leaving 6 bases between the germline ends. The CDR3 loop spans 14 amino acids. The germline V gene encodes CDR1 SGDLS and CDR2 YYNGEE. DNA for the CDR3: TGTGCCAGCAGCGTAGTCGGGGCCTACAATGAGCAGTTCTTC. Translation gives CASSVVGAYNEQFF.

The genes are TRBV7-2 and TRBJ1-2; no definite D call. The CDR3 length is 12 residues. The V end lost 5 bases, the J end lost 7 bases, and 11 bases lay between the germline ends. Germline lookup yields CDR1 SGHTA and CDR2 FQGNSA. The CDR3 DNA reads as TGTGCCAGCAGCCCGAGATCAAGTGGCTACACCTTC. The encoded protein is CASSPRSSGYTF.

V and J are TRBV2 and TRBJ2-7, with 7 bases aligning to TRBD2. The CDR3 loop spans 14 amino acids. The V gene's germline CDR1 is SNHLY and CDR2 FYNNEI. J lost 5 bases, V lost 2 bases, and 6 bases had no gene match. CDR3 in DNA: TGTGCCAGCAGTGAAACCGGGACTATGGACGAGCAGTACTTC. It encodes CASSETGTMDEQYF.

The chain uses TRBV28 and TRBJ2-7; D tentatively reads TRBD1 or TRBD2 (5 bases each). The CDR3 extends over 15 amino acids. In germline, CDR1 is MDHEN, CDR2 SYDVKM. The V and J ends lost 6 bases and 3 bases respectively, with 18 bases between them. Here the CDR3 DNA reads TGTGCCAGCAGAAAAAGTCCGGGACCCAACTACGAGCAGTACTTC. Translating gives CASRKSPGPNYEQYF.

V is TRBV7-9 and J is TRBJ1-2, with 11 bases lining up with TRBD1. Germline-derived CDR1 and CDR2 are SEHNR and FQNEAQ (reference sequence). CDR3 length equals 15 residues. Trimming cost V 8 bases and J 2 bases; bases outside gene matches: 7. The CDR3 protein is CASPGDRGDNYGYTF. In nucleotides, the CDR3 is TGTGCCAGCCCGGGGGACAGGGGGGACAACTATGGCTACACCTTC.

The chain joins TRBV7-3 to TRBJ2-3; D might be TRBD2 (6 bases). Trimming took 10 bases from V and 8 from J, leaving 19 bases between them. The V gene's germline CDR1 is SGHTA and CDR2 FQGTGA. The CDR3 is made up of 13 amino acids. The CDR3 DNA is TGTGCCACCGCGCGGACATCCGGGGGTACGCAGTATTTT. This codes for CATARTSGGTQYF.